This is a list of T cell receptor beta chains from one sample in a study of CD8 T cells in Susac syndrome. MiXCR was run by TCRdb on the immunoSEQ multiplex PCR reads, yielding one entry per CDR3 protein. Of about 200,000 distinct CDR3 sequences in the sample, 85% to 95% were seen once. The sequenced material came from CD4+ T cells from PBMCs. The receptors were sampled from a human donor with multiple sclerosis. Both conserved end residues are trimmed from each CDR3. A D gene is named only where the DNA matches it firmly.

J gene: TRBJ1-6
V gene: TRBV7-9
D gene: -
CDR3 protein: ASSLVSWPNSPLH

J gene: TRBJ2-3
V gene: TRBV27
D gene: -
CDR3 protein: ASSLRPFDTQY

J gene: TRBJ1-2
V gene: TRBV6-5
D gene: -
CDR3 protein: ASTSLAGRYGYT

J gene: TRBJ2-3
V gene: TRBV4-1
D gene: TRBD1
CDR3 protein: ASSQADREADTQY

J gene: TRBJ2-6
V gene: TRBV25-1
D gene: -
CDR3 protein: ASSDNRQISGANVLT

J gene: TRBJ2-5
V gene: TRBV9
D gene: -
CDR3 protein: ASSVAYRQETQY

J gene: TRBJ2-1
V gene: TRBV3-1
D gene: -
CDR3 protein: ASSQGGPWVQF

J gene: TRBJ2-3
V gene: TRBV20-1
D gene: TRBD1
CDR3 protein: SAKDRPDTQY

J gene: TRBJ2-4
V gene: TRBV25-1
D gene: TRBD1
CDR3 protein: ASSEGPLQGAISKNIQY

J gene: TRBJ2-7
V gene: TRBV7-9
D gene: -
CDR3 protein: ASSDKSGEGGEQY

J gene: TRBJ1-5
V gene: TRBV6-2/TRBV6-3
D gene: -
CDR3 protein: ASSYGRFQH

J gene: TRBJ2-3
V gene: TRBV18
D gene: -
CDR3 protein: ASSPNYVDDTQY

J gene: TRBJ1-2
V gene: TRBV7-2
D gene: -
CDR3 protein: ASSSRQRGGYT

J gene: TRBJ2-7
V gene: TRBV12-5
D gene: TRBD1
CDR3 protein: ASGSRTGPYEQY

J gene: TRBJ1-5
V gene: TRBV6-5
D gene: -
CDR3 protein: ASSYSGGAQH

J gene: TRBJ1-1
V gene: TRBV3-1
D gene: -
CDR3 protein: ASSQEPGKAF

J gene: TRBJ1-1
V gene: TRBV9
D gene: -
CDR3 protein: ASSVGTVNTEAF

J gene: TRBJ2-7
V gene: TRBV29-1
D gene: TRBD2
CDR3 protein: SARTSGAYEQY

J gene: TRBJ2-3
V gene: TRBV12-3/TRBV12-4
D gene: TRBD2
CDR3 protein: ASSLWRGGTDTQY

J gene: TRBJ1-1
V gene: TRBV29-1
D gene: TRBD1
CDR3 protein: SVRQGGNTEAF

J gene: TRBJ1-1
V gene: TRBV2
D gene: TRBD1
CDR3 protein: ASTRDRNTEAF

J gene: TRBJ1-6
V gene: TRBV9
D gene: -
CDR3 protein: ASSVRPSSYNSPLH

J gene: TRBJ2-5
V gene: TRBV6-6
D gene: -
CDR3 protein: ASSFSYGETQY

J gene: TRBJ1-1
V gene: TRBV3-1
D gene: -
CDR3 protein: ASSPFLSAEAF

J gene: TRBJ2-4
V gene: TRBV7-8
D gene: -
CDR3 protein: ASSLRLKAGVDKNIQY

J gene: TRBJ1-1
V gene: TRBV27
D gene: -
CDR3 protein: ASSLSAVNTEAF

J gene: TRBJ2-2
V gene: TRBV5-1
D gene: -
CDR3 protein: ASSWTANTGELF

J gene: TRBJ1-2
V gene: TRBV3-1
D gene: TRBD1
CDR3 protein: ASSPLQGNYGYT

J gene: TRBJ2-1
V gene: TRBV6-5
D gene: -
CDR3 protein: ASSYSRVLAFANEQF

J gene: TRBJ1-1
V gene: TRBV15
D gene: -
CDR3 protein: ATSRDLMAGDTEAF

J gene: TRBJ2-7
V gene: TRBV27
D gene: TRBD2
CDR3 protein: ASSERAGRSYEQY

J gene: TRBJ2-2
V gene: TRBV29-1
D gene: -
CDR3 protein: SGQANTGELF

J gene: TRBJ2-6
V gene: TRBV2
D gene: -
CDR3 protein: ASRPGLEANVLT